A selection of T cell receptor beta chains follows, all from one sample in a study of blood T cell repertoires in COVID-19. TCRdb's copy holds only in-frame clones and misses some; the assay was immunoSEQ multiplex PCR. Found here are 95,000 to 100,000 clones, 81% of them singletons; the top ten hold over 8.5%. Sequenced sample: peripheral blood. The receptor source for this set is a woman aged 80 or older with acute or convalescent COVID-19. The CDR3 runs from the conserved cysteine through the conserved F or W. Fields, in order: J gene, clone size, D gene, V gene, CDR3 DNA, CDR3 protein. The D gene is left open where the match is weak. Size values are once, few and many counts, or a class for expanded clones, and some rows have none.

>TRBJ1-4|-|TRBD1|TRBV2
TGTGCCAGCAGTGTTGACAGGGGTTCGTGGAAACTGTTTTTT
CASSVDRGSWKLFF
>TRBJ2-2|-|TRBD2|TRBV6-2/TRBV6-3
TGTGCCAGCAGTTGTAAAATAGCGGGGAGCACCGGGGAGCTGTTTTTT
CASSCKIAGSTGELFF
>TRBJ1-4|-|-|TRBV18
TGTGCCAGCTCACCATGGGGCTATGAAAAACTGTTTTTT
CASSPWGYEKLFF
>TRBJ1-1|-|-|TRBV21-1
TGTGCCAGCAGCAAACCCCGGGACAGGGGCTCTAAGGGCCGTCCCCCTGCCTTGAACACTGAAGCTTTCTTT
CASSKPRDRGSKGRPPALNTEAFF
>TRBJ1-4|-|TRBD1|TRBV5-1
TGCGCCAGCAGCCCGACGGGACAGGGGAATGAAAAACTGTTTTTT
CASSPTGQGNEKLFF
>TRBJ2-1|-|TRBD2|TRBV5-8
TGTGCCAGCAGCGCGGGGTGGTTGGCGGGGGGACACAATGAGCAGTTCTTC
CASSAGWLAGGHNEQFF
>TRBJ2-5|few|-|TRBV7-8
TGTGCCAGCAGCCCCAGCTCGAGGTGGCACTTC
CASSPSSRWHF
>TRBJ2-3|few|TRBD2|TRBV7-2
TGTGCCAGCAGCCAAATAGCGGGGCCCGGGAATACGCAGTATTTT
CASSQIAGPGNTQYF
>TRBJ1-1|once|TRBD1|TRBV10-3
TGTGCCATCAGTGAGACAGGGGGCTCCATGAACACTGAAGCTTTCTTT
CAISETGGSMNTEAFF
>TRBJ2-1|-|TRBD2|TRBV19
TGTGCCAGTAGTTCCCGGGGGGTAATGGCCTACAATGAGCAGTTCTTC
CASSSRGVMAYNEQFF
>TRBJ2-7|-|TRBD1|TRBV18
TGTGCCAGCTCACCGCTGGGACAGGTTAACTACGAGCAGTACTTC
CASSPLGQVNYEQYF
>TRBJ1-2|-|-|TRBV6-5
TGTGCCAGCAGCGCCTGGGACTCTCTTTCCTATGGCTACACCTTC
CASSAWDSLSYGYTF
>TRBJ2-1|-|TRBD2|TRBV7-9
TGTGCCAGCAGCCCCGGGACTAGTTCTCAACGCAATGAGCAGTTCTTC
CASSPGTSSQRNEQFF
>TRBJ1-2|-|TRBD1|TRBV28
TGTGCCAGCAGCGGGACAGTCTATGGCTACACCTTC
CASSGTVYGYTF
>TRBJ1-2|-|-|TRBV23-1
TGCGCCAGCACCCTACGGCAGGGGCCCCATAACTATGGCTACACCTTC
CASTLRQGPHNYGYTF
>TRBJ2-7|-|-|TRBV14
TGTGCCAGCAGCCTCTACCGACGGGGACTTTCCTACGAGCAGTACTTC
CASSLYRRGLSYEQYF
>TRBJ2-7|-|-|TRBV5-4
TGTGCCAGCAGCGCCGCAGGGGACTACGAGCAGTACTTC
CASSAAGDYEQYF
>TRBJ2-2|-|TRBD2|TRBV19
TGTGCCACCCAGGCGGGGGTTTCGAACACCGGGGAGCTGTTTTTT
CATQAGVSNTGELFF
>TRBJ1-5|-|-|TRBV5-1
TGCGCCAGCAGCTTGGCCGGGGGGGCAGGGCAGCCCCAGCATTTT
CASSLAGGAGQPQHF
>TRBJ2-1|-|TRBD1|TRBV11-2
TGTGCCAGCAGCTTAGGACAGGGAAACAATGAGCAGTTCTTC
CASSLGQGNNEQFF
>TRBJ1-2|-|-|TRBV24-1
TGTGCCACCATGGACTTCACTGGAGGCTACACCTTC
CATMDFTGGYTF
>TRBJ2-2|-|TRBD2|TRBV19
TGTGCCAGTAGTTGGACTAGCGGGGGGTACACCGGGGAGCTGTTTTTT
CASSWTSGGYTGELFF
>TRBJ2-3|few|-|TRBV2
TGTGCCAGCAGTGAGGGGGGGGCGCCGGATACGCAGTATTTT
CASSEGGAPDTQYF
>TRBJ1-6|-|-|TRBV9
TGTGCCAGCAGCGTAGCGGGGGGCAGGGAGAATGCACCCCTCCACTTT
CASSVAGGRENAPLHF
>TRBJ2-5|-|TRBD2|TRBV7-2
TGTGCCAGCAGCTTGACTAGCGGGGGGAAAGAGACCCAGTACTTC
CASSLTSGGKETQYF
>TRBJ1-5|few|TRBD1|TRBV6-2/TRBV6-3
TGTGCCAGCAGTGTCACAGGGGGCGCAGAACAGCCCCAGCATTTT
CASSVTGGAEQPQHF
>TRBJ1-4|-|-|TRBV19
TGTGCCAGTAGTCCTAGACCCCGGACTAATGAAAAACTGTTTTTT
CASSPRPRTNEKLFF
>TRBJ1-2|-|-|TRBV7-2
TGTGCCAGCAGTTATAACTTTGGGGGGGAAGGTGGCTACACCTTC
CASSYNFGGEGGYTF
>TRBJ2-2|-|TRBD1|TRBV5-4
TGTGCCAGCAGCTCTCGGAAGGACAGGCTTAACACCGGGGAGCTGTTTTTT
CASSSRKDRLNTGELFF
>TRBJ2-1|-|-|TRBV10-3
TGTGCCATCAGCCCGGGGGTAAATGAGCAGTTCTTC
CAISPGVNEQFF
>TRBJ1-1|-|TRBD1|TRBV7-8
TGTGCCAGCAGCGCTGGACAGGGTTTAGACGGCACTGAAGCTTTCTTT
CASSAGQGLDGTEAFF
>TRBJ1-6|once|TRBD1|TRBV6-5
TGTGCCAGCAGTTCCGATTCCGGGACAGGGTACTCACCCCTCCACTTT
CASSSDSGTGYSPLHF
>TRBJ1-1|-|-|TRBV28
TGTGCCAGCAGTACGGAGGGGGGGGTTCTCACTGAAGCTTTCTTT
CASSTEGGVLTEAFF
>TRBJ2-1|-|TRBD1|TRBV28
TGTGCCAGCAGTTTGACCGGGACAGGTAATGAGCAGTTCTTC
CASSLTGTGNEQFF
>TRBJ1-5|-|TRBD1|TRBV6-2/TRBV6-3
TGTGCCAGCAGTTATTTATCCGGACAGGGTTTGAGCAATCAGCCCCAGCATTTT
CASSYLSGQGLSNQPQHF
>TRBJ1-1|-|TRBD1|TRBV6-6
TGTGCCAGCAGTCCCCGTAATCGACAGGGGATGGGTGTAGCTTTCTTT
CASSPRNRQGMGVAFF
>TRBJ1-1|-|TRBD1|TRBV28
TGTGCCAGCAGCCCTGGGACAGGGAGGACTGAAGCTTTCTTT
CASSPGTGRTEAFF
>TRBJ1-2|-|-|TRBV28
TGTGCCAGCAGCCCACTTAACTATGGCTACACCTTC
CASSPLNYGYTF
>TRBJ1-1|few|-|TRBV2
TGTGCCAGCAGTGTGGGCAGGGGGAACACTGAAGCTTTCTTT
CASSVGRGNTEAFF
>TRBJ1-6|once|-|TRBV6-1
TGTGCCAGCAGTGATAGGCAGGCTAGGGGTTCACCCCTCCACTTT
CASSDRQARGSPLHF
>TRBJ1-1|-|TRBD1|TRBV6-1
TGTGCCAGCAGTGATTCGACAGGGGGGAACACTGAAGCTTTCTTT
CASSDSTGGNTEAFF
>TRBJ1-2|-|-|TRBV4-2
TGTGCCAGCAGCCAAGATCCGCATGCCGACAGCTCTTGGGGCTACACCTTC
CASSQDPHADSSWGYTF
>TRBJ1-2|few|-|TRBV7-9
TGTGCCAGCAGCCCGACAGCGAACTATGGCTACACCTTC
CASSPTANYGYTF
>TRBJ1-1|-|-|TRBV10-3
TGTGCCGCGCGGGTCTCGGGTAACACTGAAGCTTTCTTT
CAARVSGNTEAFF
>TRBJ1-3|-|TRBD1|TRBV28
TGTGCCAGCAGTTTATTTGCCGGGACAGGGCTAGGAAACACCATATATTTT
CASSLFAGTGLGNTIYF
>TRBJ2-5|-|TRBD2|TRBV2
TGTGCCAGCAGTGGCGGACTAGCGGGGGGGCGAGAGACCCAGTACTTC
CASSGGLAGGRETQYF
>TRBJ1-6|-|TRBD1|TRBV27
TGTGCCAGCAGGGTAAACAGGGGGCGCGGTAATTCACCCCTCCACTTT
CASRVNRGRGNSPLHF
>TRBJ2-2|-|-|TRBV27
TGTGCCAGCAGCCTCCCGACCGGCGGGGCGAACACCGGGGAGCTGTTTTTT
CASSLPTGGANTGELFF
>TRBJ1-4|-|-|TRBV2
TGTGCCAGCAGTGAAGTTCGCGCCTCCCTGTTTTTT
CASSEVRASLFF